The rows below give T cell receptor beta chains drawn from one sample of a study of cytomegalovirus exposure and HLA in healthy donors. Repertoires were generated with immunoSEQ multiplex PCR, while TCRdb's copy carries only in-frame clones and drops some. This sample has over 150,000 clones, with approximately 74% found just once. Material for sequencing was PBMCs. These receptor sequences come from a man aged 30 to 39 in good health and CMV-seronegative. CDR3s include the opening cysteine and the closing phenylalanine or tryptophan. Each record gives: V gene, J gene, clone size, D gene, CDR3 protein, CDR3 DNA. D genes are given only for firm matches. Clone size is given for some rows only: seen once, a few or many times, or a class if the clone is expanded.

v_call: TRBV19; j_call: TRBJ2-3; clone_size: NA; d_call: NA; cdr3_aa: CASSFAGEMNTQYF; cdr3_nt: TGTGCCAGTAGTTTTGCAGGGGAGATGAATACGCAGTATTTT
v_call: TRBV5-6; j_call: TRBJ2-7; clone_size: NA; d_call: TRBD2; cdr3_aa: CASSPRLAGIWEQYF; cdr3_nt: TGTGCCAGCAGCCCCAGACTAGCGGGGATTTGGGAGCAGTACTTC
v_call: TRBV4-2; j_call: TRBJ2-5; clone_size: NA; d_call: TRBD1; cdr3_aa: CASSQERRDRVAQYF; cdr3_nt: TGTGCCAGCAGCCAAGAAAGGAGGGACAGGGTGGCCCAGTACTTC
v_call: TRBV6-6; j_call: TRBJ2-7; clone_size: once; d_call: TRBD1; cdr3_aa: CASTLQGATYEQYF; cdr3_nt: TGTGCCAGCACCCTACAGGGGGCGACCTACGAGCAGTACTTC
v_call: TRBV28; j_call: TRBJ2-4; clone_size: NA; d_call: NA; cdr3_aa: CASSPHSLAKNIQYF; cdr3_nt: TGTGCCAGCAGTCCCCACTCACTAGCCAAAAACATTCAGTACTTC
v_call: TRBV28; j_call: TRBJ1-2; clone_size: few; d_call: TRBD1; cdr3_aa: CASSPDRGLSGYTF; cdr3_nt: TGTGCCAGCAGCCCTGACAGGGGCCTTAGTGGCTACACCTTC
v_call: TRBV4-3; j_call: TRBJ2-5; clone_size: NA; d_call: TRBD2; cdr3_aa: CASSQETQAGGETQYF; cdr3_nt: TGCGCCAGCAGCCAAGAGACCCAAGCGGGAGGGGAGACCCAGTACTTC
v_call: TRBV6-1; j_call: TRBJ2-4; clone_size: NA; d_call: NA; cdr3_aa: CASSERQLPGGAKNIQYF; cdr3_nt: TGTGCCAGCAGTGAACGACAGCTTCCCGGTGGGGCCAAAAACATTCAGTACTTC
v_call: TRBV18; j_call: TRBJ2-2; clone_size: NA; d_call: NA; cdr3_aa: CASSHNRQVNTGELFF; cdr3_nt: TGTGCCAGCTCACATAACCGACAGGTCAACACCGGGGAGCTGTTTTTT
v_call: TRBV18; j_call: TRBJ2-5; clone_size: once; d_call: TRBD1; cdr3_aa: CASSPRTGGDETQYF; cdr3_nt: TGTGCCAGCTCACCGCGGACAGGGGGCGATGAGACCCAGTACTTC
v_call: TRBV7-9; j_call: TRBJ1-1; clone_size: NA; d_call: TRBD1; cdr3_aa: CASSSDTGETEAFF; cdr3_nt: TGTGCCAGCAGCTCGGACACAGGGGAAACTGAAGCTTTCTTT
v_call: TRBV27; j_call: TRBJ1-5; clone_size: NA; d_call: NA; cdr3_aa: CASSLSFSRQPQHF; cdr3_nt: TGTGCCAGCAGTTTATCCTTTTCGCGTCAGCCCCAGCATTTT
v_call: TRBV7-8; j_call: TRBJ2-2; clone_size: once; d_call: NA; cdr3_aa: CASTTIEELFF; cdr3_nt: TGTGCCAGCACTACGATTGAGGAGCTGTTTTTT
v_call: TRBV7-9; j_call: TRBJ2-7; clone_size: NA; d_call: TRBD1; cdr3_aa: CSSSLDRTGESYEQYF; cdr3_nt: TGTTCCAGCAGCTTAGATCGAACAGGGGAATCCTACGAGCAGTACTTC
v_call: TRBV4-2; j_call: TRBJ1-1; clone_size: once; d_call: NA; cdr3_aa: CASSQVSVNTEAFF; cdr3_nt: TGTGCCAGCAGCCAAGTGTCAGTGAACACTGAAGCTTTCTTT
v_call: TRBV18; j_call: TRBJ1-2; clone_size: once; d_call: TRBD1; cdr3_aa: CASSNLRGVHGYTF; cdr3_nt: TGTGCCAGCTCAAATCTCAGGGGGGTACATGGCTACACCTTC
v_call: TRBV4-2; j_call: TRBJ1-6; clone_size: NA; d_call: TRBD1; cdr3_aa: CASSQDKGQAPSPLHF; cdr3_nt: TGTGCCAGCAGCCAAGATAAGGGACAGGCCCCTTCACCCCTCCACTTT
v_call: TRBV28; j_call: TRBJ1-1; clone_size: NA; d_call: TRBD1; cdr3_aa: CASSSPGQSQLNTEAFF; cdr3_nt: TGTGCCAGCAGTTCGCCGGGACAGTCCCAATTGAACACTGAAGCTTTCTTT
v_call: TRBV6-1; j_call: TRBJ1-5; clone_size: once; d_call: TRBD1; cdr3_aa: CASSELGGGGNQPQHF; cdr3_nt: TGTGCCAGCAGTGAATTAGGGGGCGGGGGCAATCAGCCCCAGCATTTT
v_call: TRBV6-6; j_call: TRBJ1-1; clone_size: few; d_call: NA; cdr3_aa: CATLGQLNTEAFF; cdr3_nt: TGTGCCACACTAGGACAGCTGAACACTGAAGCTTTCTTT
v_call: TRBV7-9; j_call: TRBJ2-1; clone_size: NA; d_call: TRBD1; cdr3_aa: CASSSRGQGLYNEQFF; cdr3_nt: TGTGCCAGCAGCTCCCGGGGACAGGGGCTCTACAATGAGCAGTTCTTC
v_call: TRBV4-2; j_call: TRBJ1-2; clone_size: NA; d_call: TRBD1; cdr3_aa: CASSPRTGRYGYTF; cdr3_nt: TGTGCCAGCAGCCCCCGGACAGGTCGCTATGGCTACACCTTC
v_call: TRBV6-4; j_call: TRBJ2-5; clone_size: NA; d_call: NA; cdr3_aa: CASSVFSGETQYF; cdr3_nt: TGTGCCAGCAGTGTATTTAGCGGCGAGACCCAGTACTTC
v_call: TRBV9; j_call: TRBJ2-3; clone_size: NA; d_call: NA; cdr3_aa: CASSPRLTSTDTQYF; cdr3_nt: TGTGCCAGCAGCCCCAGGTTAACTAGCACAGATACGCAGTATTTT
v_call: TRBV18; j_call: TRBJ1-2; clone_size: NA; d_call: NA; cdr3_aa: CASLHPGGYTF; cdr3_nt: TGTGCCAGCCTTCACCCGGGTGGCTACACCTTC
v_call: TRBV5-1; j_call: TRBJ2-1; clone_size: once; d_call: TRBD1; cdr3_aa: CASSSDRVSYNEQFF; cdr3_nt: TGCGCCAGCAGCTCGGACAGGGTAAGCTACAATGAGCAGTTCTTC
v_call: TRBV5-1; j_call: TRBJ1-5; clone_size: NA; d_call: NA; cdr3_aa: CASSLMGQPNQPQHF; cdr3_nt: TGCGCCAGCAGCTTAATGGGGCAACCCAATCAGCCCCAGCATTTT
v_call: TRBV9; j_call: TRBJ1-1; clone_size: NA; d_call: NA; cdr3_aa: CASSAGRDTEAFF; cdr3_nt: TGTGCCAGCAGCGCCGGGAGGGACACTGAAGCTTTCTTT
v_call: TRBV2; j_call: TRBJ2-5; clone_size: few; d_call: NA; cdr3_aa: CASSEAFNPPETQYF; cdr3_nt: TGTGCCAGCAGTGAAGCTTTTAATCCTCCAGAGACCCAGTACTTC